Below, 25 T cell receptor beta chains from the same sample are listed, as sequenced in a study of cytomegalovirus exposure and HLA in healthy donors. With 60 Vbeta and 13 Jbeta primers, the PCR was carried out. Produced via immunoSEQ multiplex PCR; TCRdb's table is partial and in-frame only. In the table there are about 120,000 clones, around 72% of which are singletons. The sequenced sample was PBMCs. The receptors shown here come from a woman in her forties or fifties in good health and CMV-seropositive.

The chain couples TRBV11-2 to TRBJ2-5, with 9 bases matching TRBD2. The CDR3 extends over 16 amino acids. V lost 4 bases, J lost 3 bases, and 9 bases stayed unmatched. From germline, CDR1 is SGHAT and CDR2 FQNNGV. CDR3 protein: CASSSWNSGGEETQYF. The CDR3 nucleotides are TGTGCCAGCAGCTCGTGGAATAGCGGGGGCGAAGAGACCCAGTACTTC.

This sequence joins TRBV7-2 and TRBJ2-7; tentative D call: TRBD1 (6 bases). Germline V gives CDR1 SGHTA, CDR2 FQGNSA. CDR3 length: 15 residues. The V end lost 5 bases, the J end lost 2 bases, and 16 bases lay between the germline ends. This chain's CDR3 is CASSPPDSPPYEQYF. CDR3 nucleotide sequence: TGTGCCAGCAGCCCCCCGGACAGCCCTCCCTACGAGCAGTACTTC.

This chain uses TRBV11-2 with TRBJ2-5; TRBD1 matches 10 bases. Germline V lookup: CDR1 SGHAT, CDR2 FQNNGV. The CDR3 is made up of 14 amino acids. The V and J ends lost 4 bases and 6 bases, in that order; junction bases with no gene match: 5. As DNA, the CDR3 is TGTGCCAGCAGCTCCGGGACAGGGGAAAAGACCCAGTACTTC. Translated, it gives CASSSGTGEKTQYF.

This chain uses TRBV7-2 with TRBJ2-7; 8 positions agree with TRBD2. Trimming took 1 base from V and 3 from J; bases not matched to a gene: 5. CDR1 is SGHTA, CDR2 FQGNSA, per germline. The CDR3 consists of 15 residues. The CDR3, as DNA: TGTGCCAGCAGCTTAGGATCGGGAGGGAACTACGAGCAGTACTTC. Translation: CASSLGSGGNYEQYF.

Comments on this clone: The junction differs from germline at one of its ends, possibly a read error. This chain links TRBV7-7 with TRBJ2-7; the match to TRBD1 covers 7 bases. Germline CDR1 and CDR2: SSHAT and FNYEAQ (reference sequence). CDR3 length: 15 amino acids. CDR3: CASSLDRVRTYEQYF. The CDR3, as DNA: TGTGCTAGCAGCCTTGACAGGGTGAGAACCTACGAGCAGTACTTC.

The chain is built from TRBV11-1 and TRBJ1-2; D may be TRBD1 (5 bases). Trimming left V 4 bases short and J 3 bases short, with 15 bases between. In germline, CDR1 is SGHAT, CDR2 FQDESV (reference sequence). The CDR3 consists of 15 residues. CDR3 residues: CASSSLGRDDYGYTF. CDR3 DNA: TGTGCCAGCAGCTCATTGGGGAGGGACGACTATGGCTACACCTTC.

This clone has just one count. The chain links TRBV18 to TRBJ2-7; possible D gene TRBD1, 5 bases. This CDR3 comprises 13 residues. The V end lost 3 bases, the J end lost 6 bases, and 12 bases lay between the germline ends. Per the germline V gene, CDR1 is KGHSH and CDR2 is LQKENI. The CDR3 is CASSPKDRGEQYF. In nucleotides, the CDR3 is TGTGCCAGCTCACCGAAAGACAGAGGCGAGCAGTACTTC.

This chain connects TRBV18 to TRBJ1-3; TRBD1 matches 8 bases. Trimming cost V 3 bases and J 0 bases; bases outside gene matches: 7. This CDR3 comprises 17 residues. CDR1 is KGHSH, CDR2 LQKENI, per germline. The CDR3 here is CASSPFNRGISGNTIYF. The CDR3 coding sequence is TGTGCCAGCTCACCGTTTAACAGGGGGATCTCTGGAAACACCATATATTTT.

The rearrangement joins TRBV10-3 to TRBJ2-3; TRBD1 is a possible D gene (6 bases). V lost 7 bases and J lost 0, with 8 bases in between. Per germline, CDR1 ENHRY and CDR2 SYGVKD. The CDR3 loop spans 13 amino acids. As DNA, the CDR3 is TGTGCCATCAAGGGGGTGAGCACAGATACGCAGTATTTT. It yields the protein CAIKGVSTDTQYF.

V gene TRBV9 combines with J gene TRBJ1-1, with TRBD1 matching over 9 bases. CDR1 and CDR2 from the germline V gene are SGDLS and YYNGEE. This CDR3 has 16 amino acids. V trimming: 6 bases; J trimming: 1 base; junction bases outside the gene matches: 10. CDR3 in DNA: TGTGCCAGCACCGGGACAGGGCCCCGGGGGAACACTGAAGCTTTCTTT. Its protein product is CASTGTGPRGNTEAFF.

CDR3 coding DNA: TGTGCCAGCAGCTTACCATACACAACTAATGAAAAACTGTTTTTT. It codes for CASSLPYTTNEKLFF. The chain has TRBV7-9 and TRBJ1-4, with D unresolved. This CDR3 has 15 residues. Deletions cut 2 bases from V and 0 bases from J, with 7 bases between. Germline values: CDR1 SEHNR, CDR2 FQNEAQ (reference sequence).

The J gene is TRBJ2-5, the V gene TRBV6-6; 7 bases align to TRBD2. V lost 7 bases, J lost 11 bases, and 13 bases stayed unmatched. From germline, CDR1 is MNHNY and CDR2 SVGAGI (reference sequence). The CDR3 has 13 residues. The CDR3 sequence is CASNLQLAWEQYF. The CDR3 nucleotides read TGTGCCAGCAACCTACAACTAGCGTGGGAGCAGTACTTC.

The CDR3 region is CASSVEGDQPQHF. CDR3 sequence (DNA): TGTGCCAGCAGCGTAGAAGGAGATCAGCCCCAGCATTTT. This chain links TRBV9 with TRBJ1-5; D unresolved. CDR3 length: 13 amino acids. The V end was cut by 0 bases, the J end by 5 bases, with 6 bases between. Germline CDR1 is SGDLS and CDR2 is YYNGEE. Full variable domain (outside the CDR3, taken from reference TRBV9 and TRBJ1-5): DSGVTQTPKHLITATGQRVTLRCSPRSGDLSVYWYQQSLDQGLQFLIQYYNGEERAKGNILERFSAQQFPDLHSELNLSSLELGDSALYFCASSVEGDQPQHFGDGTRLSIL.

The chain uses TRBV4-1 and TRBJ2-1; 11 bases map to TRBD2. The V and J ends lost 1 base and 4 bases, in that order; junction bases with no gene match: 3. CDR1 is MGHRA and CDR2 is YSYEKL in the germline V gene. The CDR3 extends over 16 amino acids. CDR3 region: CASSQVWTSGYNEQFF. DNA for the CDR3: TGCGCCAGCAGCCAAGTGTGGACTAGCGGGTACAATGAGCAGTTCTTC.

In nucleotides, the CDR3 is TGTGCCAGTAGTACAACAGGGGGCAGGAACACCGGGGAGCTGTTTTTT. The encoded protein is CASSTTGGRNTGELFF. The chain uses TRBV19 and TRBJ2-2; 9 nucleotides match TRBD1. Losses at the gene ends were 4 bases for V and 1 base for J; bases not matched to a gene: 4. CDR3 length: 16 amino acids. The germline V gene encodes CDR1 LNHDA and CDR2 SQIVND (reference sequence).

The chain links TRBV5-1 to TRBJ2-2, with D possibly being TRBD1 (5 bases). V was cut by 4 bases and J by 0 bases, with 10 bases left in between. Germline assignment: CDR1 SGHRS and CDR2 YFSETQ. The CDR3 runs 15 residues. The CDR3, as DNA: TGCGCCAGCAGCCTCGACAGAGCGAACACCGGGGAGCTGTTTTTT. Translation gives CASSLDRANTGELFF.

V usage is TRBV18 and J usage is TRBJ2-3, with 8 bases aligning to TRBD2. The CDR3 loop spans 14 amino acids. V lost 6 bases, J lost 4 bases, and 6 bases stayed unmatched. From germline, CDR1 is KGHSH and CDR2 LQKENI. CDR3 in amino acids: CASSRGLAPDTQYF. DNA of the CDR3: TGTGCCAGCTCTCGTGGACTAGCCCCAGATACGCAGTATTTT.

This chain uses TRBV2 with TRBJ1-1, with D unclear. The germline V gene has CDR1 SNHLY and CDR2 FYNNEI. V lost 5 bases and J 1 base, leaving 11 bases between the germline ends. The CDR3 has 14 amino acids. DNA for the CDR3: TGTGCCAGCAGTTCGGGGTTGAGGAACACTGAAGCTTTCTTT. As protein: CASSSGLRNTEAFF. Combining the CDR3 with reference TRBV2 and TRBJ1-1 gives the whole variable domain EPEVTQTPSHQVTQMGQEVILRCVPISNHLYFYWYRQILGQKVEFLVSFYNNEISEKSEIFDDQFSVERPDGSNFTLKIRSTKLEDSAMYFCASSSGLRNTEAFFGQGTRLTVV.

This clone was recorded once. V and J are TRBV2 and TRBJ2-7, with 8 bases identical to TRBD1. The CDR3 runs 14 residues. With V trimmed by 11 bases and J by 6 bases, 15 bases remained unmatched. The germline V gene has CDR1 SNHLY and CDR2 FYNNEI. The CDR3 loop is CAAEIDRGSGEQYF. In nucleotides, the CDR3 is TGTGCCGCAGAGATCGACAGGGGTTCGGGCGAGCAGTACTTC. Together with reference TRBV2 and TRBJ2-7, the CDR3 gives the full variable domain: EPEVTQTPSHQVTQMGQEVILRCVPISNHLYFYWYRQILGQKVEFLVSFYNNEISEKSEIFDDQFSVERPDGSNFTLKIRSTKLEDSAMYFCAAEIDRGSGEQYFGPGTRLTVT.

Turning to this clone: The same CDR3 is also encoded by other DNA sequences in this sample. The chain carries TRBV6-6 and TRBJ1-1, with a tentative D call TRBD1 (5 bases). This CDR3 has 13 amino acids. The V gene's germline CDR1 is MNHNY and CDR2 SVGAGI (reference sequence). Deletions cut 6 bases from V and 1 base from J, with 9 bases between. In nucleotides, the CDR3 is TGTGCCAGCAGCCCAACAGGGAACACTGAAGCTTTCTTT. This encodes CASSPTGNTEAFF.

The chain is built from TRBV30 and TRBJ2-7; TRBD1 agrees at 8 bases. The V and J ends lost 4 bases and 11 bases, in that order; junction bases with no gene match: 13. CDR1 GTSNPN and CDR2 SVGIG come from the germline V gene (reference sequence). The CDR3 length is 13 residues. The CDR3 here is CAWTPRAGTGKYF. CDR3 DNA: TGTGCCTGGACTCCGAGAGCAGGGACAGGAAAGTACTTC.

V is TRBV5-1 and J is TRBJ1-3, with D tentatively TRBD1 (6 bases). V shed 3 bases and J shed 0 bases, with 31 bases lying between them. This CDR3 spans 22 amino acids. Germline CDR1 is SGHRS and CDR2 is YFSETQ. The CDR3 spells CASSSAPRGTSKLSSSGNTIYF. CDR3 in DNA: TGCGCCAGCAGCTCCGCTCCACGTGGGACATCGAAACTGTCCAGCTCTGGAAACACCATATATTTT.

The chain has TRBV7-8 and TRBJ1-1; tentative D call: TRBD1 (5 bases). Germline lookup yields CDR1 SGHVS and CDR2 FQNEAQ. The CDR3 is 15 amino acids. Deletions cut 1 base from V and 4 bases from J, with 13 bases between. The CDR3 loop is CASSLEVGGRTEAFF. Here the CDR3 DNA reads TGTGCCAGCAGCTTAGAGGTGGGGGGTCGCACTGAAGCTTTCTTT. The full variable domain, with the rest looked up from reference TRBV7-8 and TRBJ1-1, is GAGVSQSPRYKVAKRGQDVALRCDPISGHVSLFWYQQALGQGPEFLTYFQNEAQLDKSGLPSDRFFAERPEGSVSTLKIQRTQQEDSAVYLCASSLEVGGRTEAFFGQGTRLTVV.

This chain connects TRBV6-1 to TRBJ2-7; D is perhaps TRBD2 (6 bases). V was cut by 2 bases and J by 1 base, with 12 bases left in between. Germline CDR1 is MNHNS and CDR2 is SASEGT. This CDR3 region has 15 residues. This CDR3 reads CASSEIGDLSYEQYF. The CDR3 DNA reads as TGTGCCAGCAGTGAAATAGGGGACTTGTCCTACGAGCAGTACTTC.

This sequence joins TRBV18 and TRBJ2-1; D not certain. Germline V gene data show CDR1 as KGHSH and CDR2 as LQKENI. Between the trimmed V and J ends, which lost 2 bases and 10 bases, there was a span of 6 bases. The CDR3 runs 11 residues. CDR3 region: CASSPSREQFF. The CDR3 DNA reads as TGTGCCAGCTCACCAAGCCGGGAGCAGTTCTTC.